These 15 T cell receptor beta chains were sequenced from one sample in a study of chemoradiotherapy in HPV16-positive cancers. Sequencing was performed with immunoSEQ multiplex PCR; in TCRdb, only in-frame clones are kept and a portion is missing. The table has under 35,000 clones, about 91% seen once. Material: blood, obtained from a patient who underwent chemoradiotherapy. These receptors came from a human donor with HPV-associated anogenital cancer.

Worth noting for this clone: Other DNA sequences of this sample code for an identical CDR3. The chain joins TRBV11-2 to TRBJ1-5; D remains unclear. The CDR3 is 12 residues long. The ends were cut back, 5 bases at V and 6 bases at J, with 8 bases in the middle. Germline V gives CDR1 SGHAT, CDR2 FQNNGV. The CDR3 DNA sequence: TGTGCCAGCAGCCTGGAGACTCAGCCCCAGCATTTT. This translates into CASSLETQPQHF. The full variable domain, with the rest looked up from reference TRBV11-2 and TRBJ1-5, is EAGVAQSPRYKIIEKRQSVAFWCNPISGHATLYWYQQILGQGPKLLIQFQNNGVVDDSQLPKDRFSAERLKGVDSTLKIQPAKLEDSAVYLCASSLETQPQHFGDGTRLSIL.

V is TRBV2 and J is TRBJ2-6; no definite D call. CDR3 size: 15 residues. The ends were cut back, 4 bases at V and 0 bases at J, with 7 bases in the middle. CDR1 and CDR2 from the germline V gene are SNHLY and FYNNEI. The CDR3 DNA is TGTGCCAGCAGTGCCTCAAGCTCTGGGGCCAACGTCCTGACTTTC. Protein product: CASSASSSGANVLTF.

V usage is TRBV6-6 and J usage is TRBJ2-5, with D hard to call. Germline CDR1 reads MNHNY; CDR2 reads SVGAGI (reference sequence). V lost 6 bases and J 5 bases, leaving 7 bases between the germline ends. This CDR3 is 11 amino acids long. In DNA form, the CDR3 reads TGTGCCAGCAGCCCACGGGAGACCCAGTACTTC. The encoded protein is CASSPRETQYF.

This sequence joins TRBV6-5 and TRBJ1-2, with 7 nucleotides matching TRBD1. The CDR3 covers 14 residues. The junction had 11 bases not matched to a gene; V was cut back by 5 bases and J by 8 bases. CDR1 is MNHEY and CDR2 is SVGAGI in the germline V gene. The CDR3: CASSPSTGRDGYTF. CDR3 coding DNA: TGTGCCAGCAGTCCGTCGACAGGGCGTGACGGCTACACCTTC.

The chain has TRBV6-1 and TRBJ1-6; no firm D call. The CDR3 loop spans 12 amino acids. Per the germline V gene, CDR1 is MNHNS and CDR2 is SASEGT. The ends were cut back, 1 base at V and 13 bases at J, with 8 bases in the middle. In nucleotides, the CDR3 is TGTGCCAGCAGTGAAGGACAAGGCCCCCTCCACTTT. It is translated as CASSEGQGPLHF.

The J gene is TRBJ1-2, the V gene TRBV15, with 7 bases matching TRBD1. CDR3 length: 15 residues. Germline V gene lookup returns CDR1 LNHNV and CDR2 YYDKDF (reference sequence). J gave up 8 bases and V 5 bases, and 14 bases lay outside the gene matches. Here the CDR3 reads CATSLTGTLSGGYTF. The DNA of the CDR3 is TGTGCCACCAGCTTGACAGGGACCCTATCAGGAGGCTACACCTTC.

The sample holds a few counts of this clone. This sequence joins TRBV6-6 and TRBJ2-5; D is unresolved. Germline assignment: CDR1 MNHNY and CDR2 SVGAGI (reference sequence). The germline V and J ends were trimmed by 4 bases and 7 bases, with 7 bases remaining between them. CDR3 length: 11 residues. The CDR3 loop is CASSFDGTQYF. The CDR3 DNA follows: TGTGCCAGCAGTTTCGATGGGACCCAGTACTTC.

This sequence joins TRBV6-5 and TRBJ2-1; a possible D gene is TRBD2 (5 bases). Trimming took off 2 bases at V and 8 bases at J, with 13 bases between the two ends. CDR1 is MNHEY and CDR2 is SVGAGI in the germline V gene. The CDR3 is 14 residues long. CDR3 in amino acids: CASSYEDSGYEQFF. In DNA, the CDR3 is TGTGCCAGCAGTTACGAGGACTCGGGTTATGAGCAGTTCTTC.

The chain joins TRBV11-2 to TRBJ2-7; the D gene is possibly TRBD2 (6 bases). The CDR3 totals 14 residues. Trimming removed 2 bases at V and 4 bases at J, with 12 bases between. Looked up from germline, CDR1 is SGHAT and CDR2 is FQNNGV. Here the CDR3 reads CASSLSSRGYEQYF. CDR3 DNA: TGTGCCAGCAGCTTATCCAGCCGGGGGTACGAGCAGTACTTC.

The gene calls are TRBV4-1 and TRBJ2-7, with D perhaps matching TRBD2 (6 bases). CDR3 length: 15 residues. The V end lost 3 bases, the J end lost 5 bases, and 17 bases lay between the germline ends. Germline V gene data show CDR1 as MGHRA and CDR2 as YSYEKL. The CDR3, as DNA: TGCGCCAGCAGCCATTCAGGGAGGTTTTGGAACGAGCAGTACTTC. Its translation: CASSHSGRFWNEQYF.

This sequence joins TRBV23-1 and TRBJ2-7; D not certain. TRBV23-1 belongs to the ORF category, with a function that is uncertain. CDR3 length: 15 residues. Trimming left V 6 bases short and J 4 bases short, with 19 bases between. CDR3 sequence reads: CASSLKPSGLYEQYF. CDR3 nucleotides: TGCGCCAGCAGCCTAAAGCCCAGTGGCTTGTACGAGCAGTACTTC.

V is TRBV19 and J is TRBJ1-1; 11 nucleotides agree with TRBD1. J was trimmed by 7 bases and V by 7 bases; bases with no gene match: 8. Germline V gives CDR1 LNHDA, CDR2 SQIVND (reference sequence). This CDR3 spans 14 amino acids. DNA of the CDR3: TGTGCCAGTAAAGGGACAGGGGGAACAGGTGAAGCTTTCTTT. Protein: CASKGTGGTGEAFF.

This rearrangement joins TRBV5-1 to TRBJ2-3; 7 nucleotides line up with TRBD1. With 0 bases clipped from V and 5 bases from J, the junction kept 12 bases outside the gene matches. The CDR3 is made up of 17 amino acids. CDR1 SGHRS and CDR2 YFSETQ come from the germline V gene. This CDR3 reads CASSLAYLGGGEDTQYF. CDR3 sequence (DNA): TGCGCCAGCAGCTTGGCCTATTTAGGGGGCGGTGAAGATACGCAGTATTTT.

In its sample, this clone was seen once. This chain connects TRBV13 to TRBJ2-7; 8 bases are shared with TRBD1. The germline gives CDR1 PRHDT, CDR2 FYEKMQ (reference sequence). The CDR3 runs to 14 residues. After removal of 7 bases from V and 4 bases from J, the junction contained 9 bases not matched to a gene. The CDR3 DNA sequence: TGTGCCAGCACCACCGGGACAGGAGAATACGAGCAGTACTTC. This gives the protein CASTTGTGEYEQYF.

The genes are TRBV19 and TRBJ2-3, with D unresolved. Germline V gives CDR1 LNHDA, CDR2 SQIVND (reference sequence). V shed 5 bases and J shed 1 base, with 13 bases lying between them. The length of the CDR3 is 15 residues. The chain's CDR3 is CASSVPVGGTDTQYF. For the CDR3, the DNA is TGTGCCAGTAGTGTTCCAGTCGGCGGCACAGATACGCAGTATTTT.